These 11 T cell receptor beta chains came from one sample sequenced in a study of patients and donors after allogeneic stem cell transplantation (dated by TCRdb to 2020 to 2021). Library creation used RT-PCR. Sequencing used a NextSeq 550. TCRdb handled the public reads itself, with Q25 trimming in fastp and clone calling in MiXCR, and kept productive beta chains. Identical CDR3 protein sequences are pooled into one entry, listed with their most common genes and DNA. Across this sample there are 410,000 or so distinct CDR3 sequences, with 16% seen only once. The ten largest clones capture 7% to 7.5% of the sample. The sequenced material came from blood, either unsorted or a sorted T cell fraction (not recorded which). These receptors were collected from a human donor who was either an allogeneic HSCT recipient or a stem cell or donor lymphocyte infusion donor (not recorded which). It is not recorded whose cells these are; they may come from a transplant donor.

The genes are TRBV7-3 and TRBJ2-7; D might be TRBD1 or TRBD2, each matching 6 bases. Germline V gene sequence: CDR1 SGHTA, CDR2 FQGTGA. CDR3 length: 13 amino acids. V was pared by 5 bases and J by 3 bases, with 11 bases between. CDR3 in DNA: TGTGCCAGCAGCCTCCGGGGGCACTACGAGCAGTACTTC. Protein product: CASSLRGHYEQYF.

The chain recombines TRBV7-8 with TRBJ2-7; TRBD2 agrees at 8 bases. Germline values: CDR1 SGHVS, CDR2 FQNEAQ. J was trimmed by 0 bases and V by 5 bases; bases with no gene match: 9. The CDR3 is 16 residues long. The CDR3 DNA reads TGTGCCAGCAGCAACCTCTGGCGGGAGGTCTCCTACGAGCAGTACTTC. This translates into CASSNLWREVSYEQYF.

This clonotype occurred a few times. This chain connects TRBV18 to TRBJ1-1; the D gene is possibly TRBD1 (6 bases). Deletions cut 2 bases from V and 3 bases from J, with 22 bases between. CDR1 KGHSH and CDR2 LQKENI come from the germline V gene. The CDR3 is 18 residues long. The CDR3 coding sequence is TGTGCCAGCTCACCATCCCGCCAGGGGTGGGTATTGGACACTGAAGCTTTCTTT. It translates to CASSPSRQGWVLDTEAFF.

This clonotype has just a few counts. This chain connects TRBV15 to TRBJ2-6, with TRBD1 matching over 8 bases. This CDR3 contains 18 residues. CDR1 LNHNV and CDR2 YYDKDF come from the germline V gene (reference sequence). J was trimmed by 0 bases and V by 5 bases; bases with no gene match: 9. CDR3 in amino acids: CATSLRTGTYSGANVLTF. CDR3 nucleotide sequence: TGTGCCACCAGCCTGCGGACAGGGACCTACTCTGGGGCCAACGTCCTGACTTTC.

A few counts support this clonotype. The chain joins TRBV12-3 or TRBV12-4 to TRBJ1-1; D remains ambiguous. The V end was cut by 5 bases, the J end by 3 bases, with 16 bases between. This CDR3 has 15 residues. The CDR3 DNA sequence: TGTGCCAGCAGTCCCAGAATGGGTGCGGACACTGAAGCTTTCTTT. Translated: CASSPRMGADTEAFF.

The V gene is TRBV11-2, the J gene TRBJ1-3; 11 bases are a match to TRBD1. J lost 0 bases, V lost 1 base, and 2 bases had no gene match. Germline lookup yields CDR1 SGHAT and CDR2 FQNNGV. CDR3 size: 17 residues. The CDR3 DNA reads as TGTGCCAGCAGCTTAGTCGGGACAGGGGGCTCTGGAAACACCATATATTTT. Its protein is CASSLVGTGGSGNTIYF.

This clonotype was seen more than once but under ten times. This chain uses TRBV5-1 with TRBJ2-1, with D perhaps matching TRBD1 or TRBD2 (5 bases each). The CDR3 loop spans 20 amino acids. Germline CDR1 and CDR2: SGHRS and YFSETQ. V dropped 1 base and J dropped 0 bases, with 23 bases sitting between them. Written as DNA, the CDR3 is TGCGCCAGCAGCTTGCTTAATTGGGGGTCCGACCCGAGCTCCTACAATGAGCAGTTCTTC. As protein: CASSLLNWGSDPSSYNEQFF.

The rearrangement joins TRBV12-3 or TRBV12-4 to TRBJ1-6, with unresolved D. The CDR3 has 17 amino acids. The ends were cut back, 0 bases at V and 0 bases at J, with 9 bases in the middle. The CDR3: CASSLAAVSSYNSPLHF. As DNA, the CDR3 is TGTGCCAGCAGTTTAGCAGCAGTGAGCTCCTATAATTCACCCCTCCACTTT.

The CDR3 DNA sequence: TGTGCCAGCAGCCATGCGGGGACTAGCGGGATCGAGCAGTACTTC. Translated: CASSHAGTSGIEQYF. This chain uses TRBV3-1 with TRBJ2-7, with TRBD2 matching 13 bases. CDR3 length: 15 residues. CDR1 is LGHDT, CDR2 YNNKEL, per germline (reference sequence). With V trimmed by 3 bases and J by 6 bases, 5 bases remained unmatched.

This clonotype occurred a few times. The chain has TRBV4-1 and TRBJ2-7; no definite D call. The length of the CDR3 is 16 residues. The germline V gene has CDR1 MGHRA and CDR2 YSYEKL. Trimming shortened V by 5 bases and J by 4 bases, and 21 bases separated the two germline ends. This CDR3 reads CASSSPPGLLAYEQYF. DNA of the CDR3: TGCGCCAGCAGCAGTCCGCCCGGGTTACTTGCGTACGAGCAGTACTTC.

V and J are TRBV20-1 and TRBJ2-1; 7 bases fit TRBD2. The junction had 6 bases not matched to a gene; V was cut back by 4 bases and J by 0 bases. The CDR3 has 15 amino acids. Germline CDR1 is DFQATT and CDR2 is SNEGSKA (reference sequence). The CDR3 reads CSAIGEGRSYNEQFF. DNA for the CDR3: TGCAGTGCTATAGGGGAGGGGCGCTCCTACAATGAGCAGTTCTTC.